Below, one T cell receptor beta chain is given with its context. Different DNA sequences within this sample yield the same CDR3. This record belongs to a study of OX40 agonist ivuxolimab in advanced cancers. Produced via immunoSEQ multiplex PCR; TCRdb's table is partial and in-frame only. This table has tens of thousands of clones, approximately 78% appearing once. Germline CDR1 and CDR2: SGDLS and YYNGEE. V was clipped by 0 bases and J by 1 base, with 9 bases between them. CDR3 length: 15 amino acids. This receptor was obtained from an adult with an advanced solid tumor such as melanoma, head and neck, liver or kidney cancer. The chain employs TRBV9 and TRBJ2-3; D is possibly TRBD1 or TRBD2 (5 bases each). The sample here was CD4+ or CD8+ T cells sorted from blood, taken in a trial of the OX40 agonist ivuxolimab. The chain's CDR3 is CASSVVGDGTDTQYF. The CDR3 DNA is TGTGCCAGCAGCGTAGTAGGGGACGGCACAGATACGCAGTATTTT.